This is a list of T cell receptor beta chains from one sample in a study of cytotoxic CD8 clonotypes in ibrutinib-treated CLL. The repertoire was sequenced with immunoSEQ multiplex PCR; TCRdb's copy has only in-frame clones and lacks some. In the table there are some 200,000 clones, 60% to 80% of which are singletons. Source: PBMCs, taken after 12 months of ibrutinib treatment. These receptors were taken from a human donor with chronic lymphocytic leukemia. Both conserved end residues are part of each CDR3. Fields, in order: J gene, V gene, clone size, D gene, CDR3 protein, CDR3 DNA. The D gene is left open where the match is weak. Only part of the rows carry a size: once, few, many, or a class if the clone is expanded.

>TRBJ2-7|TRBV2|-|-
CASRGLRAARYEQYF
TGTGCCAGCAGGGGTCTGCGGGCTGCACGTTACGAGCAGTACTTC
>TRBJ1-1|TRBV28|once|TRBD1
CASRLNRGRGAEAFF
TGTGCCAGCAGACTAAACAGGGGGCGCGGTGCTGAAGCTTTCTTT
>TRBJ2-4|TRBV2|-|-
CASSDPRAKNIQYF
TGTGCCAGCAGTGACCCTCGAGCCAAAAACATTCAGTACTTC
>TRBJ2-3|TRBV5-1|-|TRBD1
CASSLGQGADTQYF
TGCGCCAGCAGCCTGGGACAGGGGGCAGATACGCAGTATTTT
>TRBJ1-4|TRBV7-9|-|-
CASSASGTSATNEKLFF
TGTGCCAGCAGCGCAAGCGGGACATCTGCAACTAATGAAAAACTGTTTTTT
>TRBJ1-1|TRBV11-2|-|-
CASSLGPDLEAFF
TGTGCCAGCAGCCTCGGGCCTGACTTGGAAGCTTTCTTT
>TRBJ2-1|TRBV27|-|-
CASSHPGGGTEYNEQFF
TGTGCCAGCAGTCACCCGGGGGGCGGGACGGAATACAATGAGCAGTTCTTC
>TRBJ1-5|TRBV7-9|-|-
CASSFGGYGQPQHF
TGTGCCAGCAGCTTCGGGGGGTACGGTCAGCCCCAGCATTTT
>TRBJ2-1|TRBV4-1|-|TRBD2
CASSHILAKKSYNEQFF
TGCGCCAGCAGCCATATACTAGCGAAAAAATCCTACAATGAGCAGTTCTTC
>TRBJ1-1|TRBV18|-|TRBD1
CASSLDRVNTEAFF
TGTGCCAGCTCACTTGACAGGGTGAACACTGAAGCTTTCTTT
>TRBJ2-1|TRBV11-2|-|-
CASSLAPTGNYNEQFF
TGTGCCAGCAGCTTAGCCCCGACAGGTAACTACAATGAGCAGTTCTTC
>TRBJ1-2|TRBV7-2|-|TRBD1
CASSHGQGNGYTF
TGTGCCAGCAGCCACGGACAGGGGAATGGCTACACCTTC
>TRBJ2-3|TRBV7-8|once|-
CASSLGQGIDTQYF
TGTGCCAGCAGCTTAGGGCAGGGGATCGATACGCAGTATTTT
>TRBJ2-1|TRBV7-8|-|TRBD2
CASRAPSSGMGNEQFF
TGTGCCAGCAGAGCCCCTTCTAGCGGGATGGGCAATGAGCAGTTCTTC
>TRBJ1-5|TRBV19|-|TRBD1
CASSIRGNNQPQHF
TGTGCCAGTAGTATCAGGGGGAACAATCAGCCCCAGCATTTT
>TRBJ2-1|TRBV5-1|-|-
CASSSLPGSGDNEQFF
TGCGCCAGCAGCTCCCTGCCAGGGTCTGGGGACAATGAGCAGTTCTTC
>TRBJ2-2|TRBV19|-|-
CASRSQGIFGELFF
TGTGCCAGTAGGTCACAGGGAATATTCGGGGAGCTGTTTTTT
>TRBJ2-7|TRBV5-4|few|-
CASSLVSVDEQYF
TGTGCCAGCAGCTTGGTTTCCGTCGACGAGCAGTACTTC
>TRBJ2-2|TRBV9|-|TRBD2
CASSPPGLAGVGTGELFF
TGTGCCAGCAGCCCTCCGGGACTAGCGGGAGTAGGAACCGGGGAGCTGTTTTTT
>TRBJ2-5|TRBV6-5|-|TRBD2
CASRPTGTRWGTQYF
TGTGCCAGCAGGCCCACCGGGACTAGGTGGGGGACCCAGTACTTC
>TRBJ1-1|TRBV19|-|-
CASTWSAYKNTEAFF
TGTGCCAGTACCTGGTCGGCATATAAGAACACTGAAGCTTTCTTT
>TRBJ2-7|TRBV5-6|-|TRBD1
CASSLTGGAYEQYF
TGTGCCAGCAGCTTGACAGGGGGCGCCTACGAGCAGTACTTC